This T cell receptor (beta chain) was retrieved from a study of shared clonotypes between healthy human individuals. Study background: Donors had three CD4 naive, three CD4 memory, two CD8 naive and one CD8 memory plate apiece. Study observations and caveats: The authors sampled blood alone, and tissue repertoires likely differ.

Selected positively for CCR7 and CD45RO-negative, naive CD8 cells excluded terminally differentiated effector memory CD45RA+ cells. In the authors' workflow: Filtering of immunoSEQ junctional sequences could not match full-length read filtering. Here immunoSEQ multiplex PCR was the method, and the copy in TCRdb shows in-frame clones only, minus some. V, J and clone size derive from that table, while D and trimming were established from the DNA sequence. The sample records 660,000 or so clones, around 96% being singletons. V lost 4 bases and J 4 bases, leaving 13 bases between the germline ends. Germline CDR1 and CDR2: SGHVS and FNYEAQ. CDR3 length: 14 amino acids. Concerning this clone: Its antigen remains unknown.

The gene calls are TRBV7-6 and TRBJ1-1; a possible D gene is TRBD1 (5 bases). The TCR originated in a woman aged 25 to 45 in good health. Sequenced sample: naive CD8+ T cells sorted from blood. The CDR3 DNA reads TGTGCCAGCAGCTCCCGTCAGGGTTTCACTGAAGCTTTCTTT. It specifies CASSSRQGFTEAFF.